This T cell receptor beta chain was sequenced during a study of blood T cell repertoires in COVID-19. Study overall: The cDNA or gDNA used as material had been derived from T cells, B-cell-depleted T cells, or PBMCs.

Generated by immunoSEQ multiplex PCR, the TCRdb table keeps only in-frame clones and is missing some. The table shows 250,000 to 300,000 clones, with roughly 84% occurring only once. The junction had 4 bases not matched to a gene; V was cut back by 2 bases and J by 2 bases. Germline CDR1 and CDR2: SGHNT and YENEEA. This CDR3 is built from 16 residues. The sequence derives from a man between 50 and 59 years old who had recovered from COVID-19. The chain is built from TRBV11-3 and TRBJ2-2, with 8 bases matching TRBD1. Sequencing was performed on PBMCs or T cells enriched from blood (not recorded which). Here the CDR3 DNA reads TGTGCCAGCAGCTTATCGGGGACAGGAAACACCGGGGAGCTGTTTTTT. Its protein product is CASSLSGTGNTGELFF.